This T cell receptor beta chain was identified during a study of prognosis after radiotherapy for stage I lung cancer. The TCR beta CDR3 region was amplified from genomic DNA, with two rounds of multiplex PCR being used for the amplification. The first PCR round targeted every TRBV and TRBJ gene with specific primers. TCRdb itself ran the multiplex PCR reads through MiXCR, one entry per CDR3 protein. The sample records some 35,000 distinct CDR3 sequences, 25% to 40% being singletons. Disease was node-negative on CT and PET/CT in all patients; none had prior chemotherapy, radiotherapy or other malignancies. As to this clonotype: At one end, the junction sequence differs from germline, possibly due to a read error.

The sequence was collected from a donor older than 45 with non-small cell lung cancer. Source: PBMCs, taken before or after stereotactic body radiation therapy (not recorded which).

The CDR3 loop is CVTSRDPDRTFYNEQFF. The CDR3 bases are TGTGTCACCAGCAGGGACCCGGACAGGACCTTCTACAATGAGCAGTTCTTC. The chain combines TRBV15 with TRBJ2-1; 7 bases are a match to TRBD1. Germline V lookup: CDR1 LNHNV, CDR2 YYDKDF (reference sequence). The CDR3 length is 17 residues.